This T cell receptor beta chain is from a study of blood T cell repertoires in COVID-19 (dated by TCRdb to the early 2020s). At the level of the whole study: Collaborator samples came from the United States, Italy and Spain and covered acute and convalescent phases of COVID-19. The repertoires were made available in a free public database intended to serve as a resource for research on the immune response to SARS-CoV-2. The prospective study material was composed of cDNA or gDNA derived from T cells, B-cell-depleted T cells, or PBMCs. Subjects who had been exposed to COVID-19, were actively infected with it, or had recovered from it provided the deeply sampled blood TCRbeta repertoires that made up the dataset. Where available, HLA class I and class II types were obtained from metadata supplied by the sample provider rather than from assay-based typing. A de-identified subject ID, COVID-19 status, age in years and sex were almost always included in the sample metadata. Samples came from the ongoing ImmuneRACE study (first 160 participants) plus 1,254 subjects from 6 global collaborators. Paper-wide results and their limitations: Clinical and demographic metadata were provided uncurated, with the amount varying by source and participant.

TCRbeta CDR3 regions were amplified from genomic DNA using the immunoSEQ Assay, a bias-controlled multiplex PCR. Under the source paper's analysis protocol: The number of nucleated cells in each sample was estimated from the amplification of reference gene primers within the assay. To quantify the absolute abundance of each unique TCRbeta CDR3 rearrangement, sequence reads were collapsed and filtered. For each sample, productive Simpson clonality was calculated as the square root of Simpson's diversity index across productive rearrangements. Held by TCRdb, this immuneACCESS table contains in-frame sequences only and omits some clones. Under half of the omission traces to an unresolved V gene where checked; the cause of the rest is unknown. The V and J calls and clone size are taken from that table; D and trimming were inferred from the DNA. The sample has 200,000 to 300,000 clones on record, 83% of them singletons. The ten largest clones capture roughly 5.5% of the sample.

Points on this clone: Its specific antigen is unknown. Qualities for individual bases were not recorded, and no much larger clone is one base off.

Whole blood was collected in K2EDTA tubes by collaborating institutions according to the institutions' own protocols. For TCRbeta analysis, collaborator samples were shipped as frozen whole blood, as isolated PBMCs, or as DNA extracted from either sample type. Including the terminal cysteine and phenylalanine, the CDR3 comprises 19 residues. CDR3 DNA is the only sequence kept; it has 57 bases, read in frame from the first base. V has 0 bases trimmed and J has 1 base trimmed; junction bases matching no gene number 11. The germline V gene encodes CDR1 SGHRS and CDR2 YFSETQ. The sequence was obtained from a human donor in a cohort sampled during active COVID-19. Sequences were obtained from peripheral blood. In this chain, TRBV5-1 is recombined with TRBJ2-5; 11 nucleotides in the junction match TRBD2. The DNA sequence reads TGCGCCAGCAGCTTGGGTCTAGCGGGGGGACAATGGGGCCAAGAGACCCAGTACTTC. It is translated as CASSLGLAGGQWGQETQYF.